The subject of this entry is one T cell receptor beta chain. The V gene end was trimmed by 6 bases and the J gene end by 5 bases; junction bases not matched to a gene: 8. The germline V gene encodes CDR1 SEHNR and CDR2 FQNEAQ (reference sequence). The CDR3 consists of 14 residues. The table came from immunoSEQ multiplex PCR; TCRdb's copy has only in-frame clones and leaves some out. Among about 59,000 clones, around 94% were seen once, and the ten largest hold under 3%. The source of the sample is a study of T cell changes during pregnancy in multiple sclerosis. This TCR was recovered from a female donor with multiple sclerosis, enrolled in a pregnancy study. J is TRBJ1-2 and V is TRBV7-9; TRBD1 matches at 8 bases. Material: CD8+ T cells from peripheral blood mononuclear cells, obtained after pregnancy. The CDR3 DNA follows: TGTGCCAGCAGTTACGGACAGGGAAATTATGGCTACACCTTC. This encodes CASSYGQGNYGYTF.